The 28 T cell receptor beta chains reported below all come from one sample, sequenced in a study of cytotoxic CD8 clonotypes in ibrutinib-treated CLL. Profiling relied on immunoSEQ multiplex PCR, and the TCRdb table lists in-frame clones only, not all of them. The table has 250,000 to 350,000 clones, approximately 76% seen once; the top ten hold around 5.3%. Sequences were derived from PBMCs, sampled at disease progression, from a patient treated with ibrutinib. All receptors come from a human donor with chronic lymphocytic leukemia.

A remark on this clone: Other DNA sequences of this sample code for an identical CDR3. The V gene is TRBV7-8, the J gene TRBJ2-1, with unresolved D. Looked up from germline, CDR1 is SGHVS and CDR2 is FQNEAQ. V was shortened by 2 bases and J by 0 bases, with 8 bases between the two germline ends. The CDR3 is made up of 15 amino acids. Here the CDR3 DNA reads TGTGCCAGCAGCTTATCCGGAAGCTCCTACAATGAGCAGTTCTTC. Its translation is CASSLSGSSYNEQFF.

The chain employs TRBV4-1 and TRBJ2-1, with D maybe TRBD2 (6 bases). The CDR3 sequence is 16 residues long. Trimming took 4 bases from V and 2 from J, leaving 15 bases between them. Germline lookup yields CDR1 MGHRA and CDR2 YSYEKL. CDR3: CASSRSDYPPYNEQFF. The CDR3 nucleotides are TGCGCCAGCAGCCGGTCGGACTACCCACCCTACAATGAGCAGTTCTTC.

The chain carries TRBV27 and TRBJ2-7; weak D call: TRBD1 (6 bases). The germline CDR1 and CDR2 sequences are MNHEY and SMNVEV (reference sequence). Trimming pared 4 bases from V and 2 bases from J, leaving 9 bases between. This CDR3 contains 13 residues. DNA for the CDR3: TGTGCCAGCAGTTCCAGGGGCACCTACGAGCAGTACTTC. This gives the protein CASSSRGTYEQYF.

The chain recombines TRBV7-3 with TRBJ2-2, with TRBD2 matching over 9 bases. With 5 bases clipped from V and 0 bases from J, the junction kept 10 bases outside the gene matches. Germline V CDR1 and CDR2: SGHTA, FQGTGA. The CDR3 length is 18 residues. This CDR3 is CASSPTGTSFSNTGELFF. CDR3 DNA sequence: TGTGCCAGCAGCCCAACCGGGACTAGCTTTTCGAACACCGGGGAGCTGTTTTTT.

This clone was recorded many times. V is TRBV18 and J is TRBJ2-7; possible D gene TRBD2, 5 bases. Trimming took 3 bases from V and 10 from J, leaving 13 bases between them. Per the germline V gene, CDR1 is KGHSH and CDR2 is LQKENI. CDR3 length: 12 amino acids. The DNA of the CDR3 is TGTGCCAGCTCACCCCCGGCCGGGATCCAGTACTTC. It translates to CASSPPAGIQYF.

V gene TRBV25-1 combines with J gene TRBJ1-2, with 8 bases fitting TRBD1. This CDR3 region has 15 residues. The J segment lost 7 bases and the V segment lost 0 bases, leaving 7 bases of the junction unmatched. Germline V gives CDR1 MGHDK, CDR2 SYGVNS. DNA for the CDR3: TGTGCCAGCAGTGAATATCGGACAGGGTATTTTGGCTACACCTTC. This codes for CASSEYRTGYFGYTF.

The V and J genes are TRBV29-1 and TRBJ1-4; no firm D call. The germline CDR1 and CDR2 sequences are SQVTM and ANQGSEA. V gave up 7 bases and J gave up 2 bases, with 14 bases separating them. There are 14 residues in the CDR3. CDR3 nucleotide sequence: TGCAGCGGAAAACTCAGTAGCACTAATGAAAAACTGTTTTTT. Translated: CSGKLSSTNEKLFF.

The chain couples TRBV9 to TRBJ1-2; maybe TRBD1 (5 bases). Trimming took off 4 bases at V and 4 bases at J, with 11 bases between the two ends. CDR1 and CDR2 from the germline V gene are SGDLS and YYNGEE. This CDR3 spans 13 amino acids. CDR3 residues: CASSLRGGYGYTF. As DNA, the CDR3 is TGTGCCAGCAGCCTCCGGGGGGGCTATGGCTACACCTTC.

The chain couples TRBV21-1 to TRBJ1-2. TRBV21-1 is assigned pseudogene status. The CDR3 consists of 15 residues. The CDR3 sequence is CASSNSGRRSVGYTF. Written as DNA, the CDR3 is TGTGCCAGCAGCAACTCCGGCCGTCGCAGCGTTGGCTACACCTTC.

The chain joins TRBV7-2 to TRBJ2-1; TRBD2 might be the D (6 bases). The CDR3 has 16 amino acids. Germline values: CDR1 SGHTA, CDR2 FQGNSA. Trimming shortened V by 3 bases and J by 4 bases, and 16 bases separated the two germline ends. DNA for the CDR3: TGTGCCAGCAGCTTTCCCGGGCTAGCGAGATACAATGAGCAGTTCTTC. It translates to CASSFPGLARYNEQFF.

The chain combines TRBV11-1 with TRBJ2-5; 7 nucleotides agree with TRBD1. The CDR3 has 15 residues. Germline V gives CDR1 SGHAT, CDR2 FQDESV (reference sequence). V dropped 5 bases and J dropped 1; count of bases not matched to a gene: 7. CDR3: CASSRRQGAQETQYF. The CDR3 region has the DNA TGTGCCAGCAGCCGCCGACAGGGAGCCCAAGAGACCCAGTACTTC.

This clone was detected a few times. The chain has TRBV5-1 and TRBJ2-7; 8 bases map to TRBD1. J lost 1 base, V lost 4 bases, and 7 bases had no gene match. The CDR3 covers 15 residues. The germline V gene encodes CDR1 SGHRS and CDR2 YFSETQ. CDR3 in DNA: TGCGCCAGCAGCACGGGGACAGGACTGTCCTACGAGCAGTACTTC. Translated: CASSTGTGLSYEQYF.

V and J are TRBV12-5 and TRBJ2-7, with D possibly being TRBD1 or TRBD2 (5 bases each). Trimming left V 0 bases short and J 3 bases short, with 9 bases between. The CDR3 is made up of 14 amino acids. Germline V lookup: CDR1 LGHNT, CDR2 FRNRAP. CDR3 nucleotide sequence: TGTGCTAGTGGTTTGGTACCTGGGGGCTACGAGCAGTACTTC. Translation gives CASGLVPGGYEQYF.

The chain employs TRBV7-8 and TRBJ2-3; 8 bases line up with TRBD2. CDR3 size: 18 residues. Losses at the gene ends were 6 bases for V and 4 bases for J; bases not matched to a gene: 18. Looked up from germline, CDR1 is SGHVS and CDR2 is FQNEAQ. The CDR3 bases are TGTGCCAGCAGTCGGCGGGGGCGGGAGGAGGTTATTTCAGATACGCAGTATTTT. Amino acids: CASSRRGREEVISDTQYF.

The V and J genes are TRBV7-6 and TRBJ1-1; D ambiguous. The CDR3 has 13 residues. V was pared by 4 bases and J by 4 bases, with 10 bases between. Germline lookup yields CDR1 SGHVS and CDR2 FNYEAQ. CDR3 sequence: CASSSVLFTEAFF. CDR3 sequence (DNA): TGTGCCAGCAGCTCTGTACTGTTCACTGAAGCTTTCTTT. Full variable domain (rest looked up from reference TRBV7-6 and TRBJ1-1): GAGVSQSPRYKVTKRGQDVALRCDPISGHVSLYWYRQALGQGPEFLTYFNYEAQQDKSGLPNDRFSAERPEGSISTLTIQRTEQRDSAMYRCASSSVLFTEAFFGQGTRLTVV.

V gene TRBV15 combines with J gene TRBJ2-1, with D possibly called TRBD1 or TRBD2 (7 bases each). Germline CDR1 LNHNV, CDR2 YYDKDF (reference sequence). The CDR3 contains 13 residues. V dropped 0 bases and J dropped 15 bases, with 15 bases sitting between them. CDR3 region: CATSRDLDREGFF. CDR3 nucleotide sequence: TGTGCCACCAGCAGAGATCTTGACAGGGAGGGGTTCTTC.

The CDR3: CASSYNPGRLETQYF. In nucleotides, the CDR3 is TGTGCCAGCAGTTACAATCCGGGACGCTTGGAGACCCAGTACTTC. J is TRBJ2-5 and V is TRBV6-5; D possibly uses TRBD1 or TRBD2 (5 bases each). Germline lookup yields CDR1 MNHEY and CDR2 SVGAGI. Trimming took off 2 bases at V and 5 bases at J, with 15 bases between the two ends. The CDR3 has 15 residues.

This rearrangement joins TRBV10-3 to TRBJ1-5; D might be TRBD1 (6 bases). Germline V gene lookup returns CDR1 ENHRY and CDR2 SYGVKD. V was pared by 0 bases and J by 6 bases, with 21 bases between. This CDR3 has 18 amino acids. The CDR3 DNA is TGTGCCATCAGTGAGTCGAAGGGGGGGGCGGGTTCTGTTCAGCCCCAGCATTTT. It is translated as CAISESKGGAGSVQPQHF.

The chain is built from TRBV25-1 and TRBJ1-6, with D hard to call. This CDR3 spans 13 amino acids. The germline CDR1 and CDR2 sequences are MGHDK and SYGVNS. The germline V and J ends were trimmed by 4 bases and 7 bases, with 8 bases remaining between them. CDR3: CASSVKANSPLHF. CDR3 bases: TGTGCCAGCAGTGTTAAAGCCAATTCACCCCTCCACTTT.

The chain couples TRBV10-3 to TRBJ2-5; D may be TRBD1 or TRBD2 (6 bases each). This CDR3 comprises 16 residues. The germline gives CDR1 ENHRY, CDR2 SYGVKD. Trimming removed 4 bases at V and 5 bases at J, with 20 bases between. The CDR3 is CAISAGNRGARETQYF. CDR3 coding DNA: TGTGCCATCAGTGCGGGTAATAGGGGGGCGAGGGAGACCCAGTACTTC.

This clone is a singleton in its sample. The chain is built from TRBV9 and TRBJ1-6; no clear D. Germline values: CDR1 SGDLS, CDR2 YYNGEE. Deletions cut 0 bases from V and 4 bases from J, with 11 bases between. This CDR3 has 16 amino acids. The CDR3 DNA is TGTGCCAGCAGCGTAGGGGGTACTCGATATAATTCACCCCTCCACTTT. Protein sequence: CASSVGGTRYNSPLHF.

V usage is TRBV18 and J usage is TRBJ1-4, with TRBD1 as a possible D gene (6 bases). V was pared by 6 bases and J by 3 bases, with 11 bases between. Germline V CDR1 and CDR2: KGHSH, LQKENI. CDR3 length equals 14 residues. CDR3 in DNA: TGTGCCAGCTCGAACAGGGTTCCTAATGAAAAACTGTTTTTT. It encodes CASSNRVPNEKLFF.

This sequence joins TRBV19 and TRBJ1-5; D is perhaps TRBD1 (6 bases). The CDR3 consists of 15 residues. Trimming took 1 base from V and 0 from J, leaving 7 bases between them. Germline loops: CDR1 LNHDA, CDR2 SQIVND (reference sequence). CDR3 sequence (DNA): TGTGCCAGTAGTATAGTGGACAGTAGCAATCAGCCCCAGCATTTT. Protein sequence: CASSIVDSSNQPQHF.

V usage is TRBV28 and J usage is TRBJ1-5; 10 bases match TRBD1. This CDR3 region has 15 residues. Per the germline V gene, CDR1 is MDHEN and CDR2 is SYDVKM. J gave up 4 bases and V 8 bases, and 8 bases lay outside the gene matches. CDR3 nucleotides: TGTGCCAGCCGTGGACAGGGGGGCCCGAATCAGCCCCAGCATTTT. Its protein product is CASRGQGGPNQPQHF.

The V gene is TRBV5-1, the J gene TRBJ2-7; D remains ambiguous. This CDR3 contains 11 residues. From germline, CDR1 is SGHRS and CDR2 YFSETQ. Between the trimmed V and J ends, which lost 0 bases and 12 bases, there was a span of 10 bases. CDR3: CASSLGAVTYF. For the CDR3, the DNA is TGCGCCAGCAGCTTGGGGGCAGTTACGTACTTC. Full variable domain (missing parts from reference TRBV5-1 and TRBJ2-7): KAGVTQTPRYLIKTRGQQVTLSCSPISGHRSVSWYQQTPGQGLQFLFEYFSETQRNKGNFPGRFSGRQFSNSRSEMNVSTLELGDSALYLCASSLGAVTYFGPGTRLTVT.

The chain employs TRBV5-1 and TRBJ2-6, with unresolved D. The CDR3 runs to 15 residues. CDR1 and CDR2 (germline): SGHRS, YFSETQ. V gave up 8 bases and J gave up 0 bases, with 12 bases separating them. CDR3 in amino acids: CASQILASGANVLTF. Written as DNA, the CDR3 is TGCGCCAGTCAGATATTGGCCTCTGGGGCCAACGTCCTGACTTTC.

This clone was counted only a few times. This chain links TRBV4-1 with TRBJ2-1; D is ambiguous. The CDR3 loop spans 12 amino acids. V was trimmed by 5 bases and J by 8 bases, leaving 10 bases between them. Germline V gives CDR1 MGHRA, CDR2 YSYEKL. The chain's CDR3 is CASSGPWDEQFF. The CDR3 region has the DNA TGCGCCAGCAGCGGCCCCTGGGATGAGCAGTTCTTC.

This clone was detected only a few times. This chain connects TRBV6-5 to TRBJ2-7; 9 nucleotides line up with TRBD1. V dropped 5 bases and J dropped 6; count of bases not matched to a gene: 8. The CDR3 loop spans 14 amino acids. Germline-derived CDR1 and CDR2 are MNHEY and SVGAGI. The CDR3 protein is CASSHRTGAPEQYF. The CDR3 nucleotides are TGTGCCAGCAGTCACAGGACAGGGGCCCCCGAGCAGTACTTC.